This T cell receptor (beta chain) came from a study of beta chain features in type 1 diabetes. CDR1 SQVTM and CDR2 ANQGSEA come from the germline V gene. There are 12 residues in the CDR3. V shed 7 bases and J shed 5 bases, with 15 bases lying between them. Expressed TCRB transcripts got sequenced, as all isolated RNA was reverse transcribed. Profiled with immunoSEQ multiplex PCR; TCRdb holds only in-frame clones, not every one. The profile shows about 660,000 clones, over 13% of them singletons. This clone was seen only a few times. Antigen: not known. Study observations and caveats: Significant though moderate, a shortening of TCRB CDR3s appeared in all four CD4+ subsets of Type 1 diabetes patients.

This receptor was obtained from a man aged 18-30 years with type 1 diabetes. The chain has TRBV29-1 and TRBJ2-7; tentative D call: TRBD1 (5 bases). Sequenced material: naive CD4+ T cells from blood. CDR3: CSAGRVPHEQYF. As DNA, the CDR3 is TGCAGCGCTGGCAGGGTGCCCCACGAGCAGTACTTC.